The rows below give T cell receptor beta chains drawn from one sample of a study of blood T cell repertoires in COVID-19. Assay used: immunoSEQ multiplex PCR; TCRdb lists only in-frame clones, some missing. Among 500,000 to 600,000 clones, roughly 91% were seen once, and the ten largest hold about 8.2%. Input material: peripheral blood. These receptors were obtained from a woman aged 50 to 65 with COVID-19, enrolled during active disease. Each CDR3 is given with its conserved first and last residue. Each record gives: D gene, J gene, clone size, V gene, CDR3 DNA, CDR3 protein. A D gene is named only where the DNA matches it firmly. The size field is filled for only some rows; it gives once, few, many or a size class.

TRBD1	TRBJ2-2	NA	TRBV9	TGTGCCAGCCGTCCCGGGACAGGGACAAGCGGGGAGCTGTTTTTT	CASRPGTGTSGELFF
TRBD1	TRBJ2-2	NA	TRBV3-1/TRBV3-2	TGTGCCAGCAGCCTAATTTCGACAGGGAGCGGCACCGGGGAGCTGTTTTTT	CASSLISTGSGTGELFF
TRBD1	TRBJ1-3	once	TRBV4-2	TGTGCCAGCAGCCAAGATTCGAACAGGGGGGGCTCTGGAAACACCATATATTTT	CASSQDSNRGGSGNTIYF
TRBD1	TRBJ1-2	NA	TRBV29-1	TGCAGCGCCGCAAACGACGGACAGGGGTTTAGTGGCTACACCTTC	CSAANDGQGFSGYTF
TRBD1	TRBJ2-3	NA	TRBV19	TGTGCCAGTAGTATAAGGGGACAGGTTAGTTCGGATACGCAGTATTTT	CASSIRGQVSSDTQYF
NA	TRBJ1-5	few	TRBV7-3	TGTGCCAGCAGCTTAAACAGGGATCAGCCCCAGCATTTT	CASSLNRDQPQHF
TRBD1	TRBJ1-5	NA	TRBV5-4	TGTGCCAGCGGACGGGACAGAGATCAGCCCCAGCATTTT	CASGRDRDQPQHF
NA	TRBJ1-1	NA	TRBV3-1/TRBV3-2	TGTGCCAGCAGCCAAGGTGGGCTGGCTATGAACACTGAAGCTTTCTTT	CASSQGGLAMNTEAFF
NA	TRBJ2-2	once	TRBV5-1	TGCGCCAGCAGATTGGGGACAGGGGAGCTGTTTTTT	CASRLGTGELFF
NA	TRBJ1-1	NA	TRBV2	TGTGCCAGCAGTGAGGGCACAGGGAACACTGAAGCTTTCTTT	CASSEGTGNTEAFF
NA	TRBJ2-3	NA	TRBV7-9	TGTGCCAGCAGCTTAATTTTTGCTAGCGTCGCCACAGATACGCAGTATTTT	CASSLIFASVATDTQYF
TRBD1	TRBJ2-7	NA	TRBV9	TGTGCCAGCAGCGTAGGTGGGGACAGGGGAGGCGAGCAGTACTTC	CASSVGGDRGGEQYF
NA	TRBJ2-3	NA	TRBV2	TGTGCCAGCAGTGAAACTAGAATCGGCACAGATACGCAGTATTTT	CASSETRIGTDTQYF
NA	TRBJ2-6	NA	TRBV5-1	TGCGCCAGCGCACAGAAACAGGACACCCACTCTCTGACTTTC	CASAQKQDTHSLTF
NA	TRBJ1-1	NA	TRBV28	TGTGCCAGCAGTATCCAGGGAACTGAAGCTTTCTTT	CASSIQGTEAFF
NA	TRBJ1-1	NA	TRBV19	TGTGCCAGTAGTTGGGCCGGCACTGAAGCTTTCTTT	CASSWAGTEAFF
TRBD1	TRBJ2-7	NA	TRBV7-9	TGTGCCAGCAGTCTTACAGGGGATGACGAGCAGTACTTC	CASSLTGDDEQYF
TRBD1	TRBJ2-1	NA	TRBV2	TGTGCCAGCAGGAGGGGACAGGGGGCTTACAATGAGCAGTTCTTC	CASRRGQGAYNEQFF
NA	TRBJ1-1	NA	TRBV6-5	TGTGCCAGCAGTCGACAGAGGAACACTGAAGCTTTCTTT	CASSRQRNTEAFF
TRBD1	TRBJ2-3	NA	TRBV2	TGTGCCAGTCGACAGGGAGTGAGCACAGATACGCAGTATTTT	CASRQGVSTDTQYF
TRBD2	TRBJ2-1	NA	TRBV2	TGTGCCAGCAGTGAACGGACTAGCGGGGGGTATAATGAGCAGTTCTTC	CASSERTSGGYNEQFF
NA	TRBJ1-2	NA	TRBV11-2	TGTGCCAGCAGCTCGGGGGTCTATGGCTACACCTTC	CASSSGVYGYTF
TRBD1	TRBJ2-7	NA	TRBV30	TGTGCCTGGAGTGTACGGGACAGGGGGATCTACGAGCAGTACTTC	CAWSVRDRGIYEQYF
NA	TRBJ1-6	NA	TRBV18	TGTGCCAGCACGGGTGAGACAGGAACTTCACCCCTCCACTTT	CASTGETGTSPLHF